One sample yielded the 27 T cell receptor beta chains listed below, sequenced in a study of blood T cell repertoires in COVID-19. Method: immunoSEQ multiplex PCR; TCRdb's copy keeps in-frame clones and lacks some. The sample consists of about 350,000 clones, 65% to 90% of them appearing once. Sequencing was performed on peripheral blood. The receptor set was obtained from an older woman with COVID-19, enrolled during active disease.

The rearrangement links TRBV7-3 to TRBJ2-3, with 7 bases aligning to TRBD2. With 3 bases clipped from V and 2 bases from J, the junction kept 5 bases outside the gene matches. CDR1 SGHTA and CDR2 FQGTGA come from the germline V gene. This CDR3 contains 15 residues. CDR3 in amino acids: CASSFGAGTTDTQYF. For the CDR3, the DNA is TGTGCCAGCAGCTTTGGAGCGGGGACCACAGATACGCAGTATTTT.

The chain carries TRBV5-5 and TRBJ2-6, with a tentative D call TRBD1 (5 bases). The CDR3 sequence is 17 residues long. Looked up from germline, CDR1 is SGHKS and CDR2 is YYEKEE (reference sequence). Trimming removed 4 bases at V and 0 bases at J, with 14 bases between. The CDR3 sequence: CASSTTGLSSGANVLTF. The CDR3 DNA sequence: TGTGCCAGCAGCACCACAGGTCTCTCCTCTGGGGCCAACGTCCTGACTTTC.

The V gene is TRBV21-1, the J gene TRBJ1-5; TRBD1 is the table's D call, not checked against the DNA. TRBV21-1 is designated a pseudogene. The CDR3 extends over 14 amino acids. CDR3 sequence: CASSKDRGGQPQHF. CDR3 nucleotide sequence: TGTGCCAGCAGCAAAGACAGGGGGGGCCAGCCCCAGCATTTT.

The CDR3 DNA is TGTGCCAGCTCACCGCCAGGGTCCGGGGAGCTGTTTTTT. It yields the protein CASSPPGSGELFF. The chain carries TRBV18 and TRBJ2-2; the D gene is possibly TRBD1 (5 bases). CDR3 length: 13 amino acids. The germline gives CDR1 KGHSH, CDR2 LQKENI. The germline V and J ends were trimmed by 3 bases and 6 bases, with 8 bases remaining between them.

This chain uses TRBV5-6 with TRBJ1-4; D call uncertain. V was cut by 3 bases and J by 3 bases, with 9 bases left in between. Germline V gene sequence: CDR1 SGHDT, CDR2 YYEEEE. The CDR3 consists of 14 residues. The CDR3 nucleotides are TGTGCCAGCAGCTCGGGTTGGGCTAATGAAAAACTGTTTTTT. It codes for CASSSGWANEKLFF.

The chain employs TRBV5-1 and TRBJ2-3; 15 bases line up with TRBD2. Trimming removed 3 bases from V and 10 bases from J; junction bases left unmatched: 3. CDR1 is SGHRS, CDR2 YFSETQ, per germline. The CDR3 sequence is 14 residues long. The CDR3: CASSSGLAGGSQYF. The CDR3 nucleotides read TGCGCCAGCAGCTCGGGACTAGCGGGGGGTTCGCAGTATTTT.

This chain links TRBV3-1 (or the pseudogene TRBV3-2) with TRBJ1-2, with D possibly matching TRBD1 (5 bases). Germline lookup yields CDR1 LGHDT and CDR2 YNNKEL (reference sequence). Trimming removed 1 base at V and 0 bases at J, with 12 bases between. The CDR3 contains 16 residues. The CDR3 DNA reads TGTGCCAGCAGCCAAGTGGTGGCAGGGTCTAACTATGGCTACACCTTC. Its protein is CASSQVVAGSNYGYTF.

The chain uses TRBV6-5 and TRBJ2-3; 9 nucleotides line up with TRBD2. V trimming: 7 bases; J trimming: 1 base; junction bases outside the gene matches: 0. The CDR3 extends over 13 amino acids. CDR1 is MNHEY and CDR2 is SVGAGI in the germline V gene. The CDR3 is CASTSGGTDTQYF. The DNA of the CDR3 is TGTGCCAGCACTAGCGGGGGCACAGATACGCAGTATTTT.

The rearrangement links TRBV24-1 to TRBJ2-3; 9 bases line up with TRBD1. Looked up from germline, CDR1 is KGHDR and CDR2 is SFDVKD. The CDR3 sequence is 14 residues long. The V and J ends lost 1 base and 10 bases, in that order; junction bases with no gene match: 5. The CDR3 region has the DNA TGTGCCACCAGTGATTTTGGGGGACAGGGACCGCAGTATTTT. This codes for CATSDFGGQGPQYF.

The CDR3: CASSLGQGFGYTF. The CDR3 bases are TGTGCCAGCAGCTTAGGGCAGGGGTTCGGCTACACCTTC. The rearrangement uses TRBV7-9 and TRBJ1-2; D may be TRBD1 (6 bases). Germline V CDR1 and CDR2: SEHNR, FQNEAQ (reference sequence). V lost 1 base and J 8 bases, leaving 11 bases between the germline ends. CDR3 length: 13 residues.

The chain has TRBV25-1 and TRBJ2-5; possible D gene TRBD2, 5 bases. The CDR3 runs to 15 residues. Germline values: CDR1 MGHDK, CDR2 SYGVNS. The V end was cut by 5 bases, the J end by 0 bases, with 13 bases between. The CDR3 is CASSPERAYQETQYF. CDR3 DNA sequence: TGTGCCAGCAGTCCCGAGAGGGCCTACCAAGAGACCCAGTACTTC.

The chain has TRBV10-1 and TRBJ2-3; D remains ambiguous. The V end lost 5 bases, the J end lost 2 bases, and 5 bases lay between the germline ends. The CDR3 totals 12 residues. The V gene's germline CDR1 is WNHNN and CDR2 SYGVQD (reference sequence). The CDR3 DNA follows: TGCGCCAGCAGTTCAAACACAGATACGCAGTATTTT. Translating gives CASSSNTDTQYF.

The V call is TRBV3-1 (or the pseudogene TRBV3-2), the J call TRBJ2-1; D is unresolved. Between the trimmed V and J ends, which lost 4 bases and 8 bases, there was a span of 12 bases. There are 13 residues in the CDR3. Germline V gene sequence: CDR1 LGHDT, CDR2 YNNKEL (reference sequence). This CDR3 reads CASSPRRSYEQFF. The CDR3 coding sequence is TGTGCCAGCAGCCCTCGCCGGAGTTATGAGCAGTTCTTC.

V and J are TRBV6-5 and TRBJ2-1; a possible D gene is TRBD2 (5 bases). V was trimmed by 8 bases and J by 5 bases, leaving 10 bases between them. In germline, CDR1 is MNHEY, CDR2 SVGAGI. The CDR3 is made up of 12 amino acids. CDR3 coding DNA: TGTGCCAGCCAGGACTGGAACAATGAGCAGTTCTTC. This gives the protein CASQDWNNEQFF.

The sample holds a few counts of this clone. V and J are TRBV30 and TRBJ1-2; 10 positions match TRBD1. The V and J ends lost 8 bases and 6 bases, in that order; junction bases with no gene match: 6. Germline V gene lookup returns CDR1 GTSNPN and CDR2 SVGIG (reference sequence). CDR3 length equals 12 residues. CDR3 region: CAGRQGAHGYTF. CDR3 sequence (DNA): TGTGCCGGTCGACAGGGGGCCCATGGCTACACCTTC. The whole variable domain, remainder taken from reference TRBV30 and TRBJ1-2, is SQTIHQWPATLVQPVGSPLSLECTVEGTSNPNLYWYRQAAGRGLQLLFYSVGIGQISSEVPQNLSASRPQDRQFILSSKKLLLSDSGFYLCAGRQGAHGYTFGSGTRLTVV.

The V call is TRBV5-6, the J call TRBJ2-5; 11 positions agree with TRBD2. The CDR3 extends over 14 amino acids. From germline, CDR1 is SGHDT and CDR2 YYEEEE. Germline trimming cut 3 bases from V and 4 bases from J; bases unmatched to any gene: 2. This CDR3 reads CASSSGLAGETQYF. In DNA form, the CDR3 reads TGTGCCAGCAGCTCCGGACTAGCGGGAGAGACCCAGTACTTC.

The V gene is TRBV6-4, the J gene TRBJ2-5; no clear D gene. CDR3 size: 13 residues. Germline loops: CDR1 MRHNA, CDR2 SNTAGT. With 8 bases removed from V and 2 bases from J, the gap between germline ends came to 12 bases. The CDR3 region has the DNA TGTGCCAGCGCTGCGACTTATCAAGAGACCCAGTACTTC. Protein: CASAATYQETQYF.

V usage is TRBV2 and J usage is TRBJ2-5; TRBD2 matches 9 bases. J gave up 4 bases and V 7 bases, and 7 bases lay outside the gene matches. Germline-derived CDR1 and CDR2 are SNHLY and FYNNEI. The CDR3 runs 14 residues. CDR3 coding DNA: TGTGCCAGCAATCCGGGACTAGCCGGAGAGACCCAGTACTTC. It translates to CASNPGLAGETQYF.

V usage is TRBV9 and J usage is TRBJ1-1; weak D call: TRBD1 (5 bases). With 0 bases removed from V and 4 bases from J, the gap between germline ends came to 10 bases. The CDR3 covers 14 residues. Per germline, CDR1 SGDLS and CDR2 YYNGEE. CDR3 nucleotides: TGTGCCAGCAGCGTAGCTCCAGGGATCACTGAAGCTTTCTTT. Protein sequence: CASSVAPGITEAFF.

V usage is TRBV7-2 and J usage is TRBJ1-2; 7 nucleotides match TRBD1. The CDR3 covers 16 residues. The germline CDR1 and CDR2 sequences are SGHTA and FQGNSA. The junction had 10 bases not matched to a gene; V was cut back by 5 bases and J by 1 base. Here the CDR3 reads CASSPILGQNNYGYTF. CDR3 bases: TGTGCCAGCAGCCCAATCCTGGGACAGAATAACTATGGCTACACCTTC.

This chain uses TRBV7-9 with TRBJ2-3, with TRBD1 as a possible D gene (6 bases). The germline CDR1 and CDR2 sequences are SEHNR and FQNEAQ (reference sequence). The CDR3 has 15 residues. V lost 5 bases to trimming and J lost 3 bases, with 15 bases between them. CDR3 residues: CASSPLDSPTDTQYF. The CDR3 bases are TGTGCCAGCAGCCCGTTGGACAGCCCAACAGATACGCAGTATTTT.

The chain joins TRBV7-2 to TRBJ1-1, with 7 bases fitting TRBD1. Germline V gene sequence: CDR1 SGHTA, CDR2 FQGNSA. The V and J ends lost 3 bases and 8 bases, in that order; junction bases with no gene match: 9. The CDR3 spans 14 residues. CDR3 loop: CASSFSLGQDEAFF. CDR3 in DNA: TGTGCCAGCAGCTTTTCCCTCGGACAGGACGAAGCTTTCTTT.

The rearrangement links TRBV7-9 to TRBJ2-1, with unresolved D. Trimming pared 2 bases from V and 1 base from J, leaving 6 bases between. This CDR3 spans 14 amino acids. Germline CDR1 and CDR2: SEHNR and FQNEAQ (reference sequence). DNA for the CDR3: TGTGCCAGCAGCTTAACCGGGTCCTACAATGAGCAGTTCTTC. Translation: CASSLTGSYNEQFF.

This chain joins TRBV15 and TRBJ2-2; no definite D call. The CDR3 runs 14 residues. Trimming shortened V by 3 bases and J by 1 base, and 6 bases separated the two germline ends. The germline gives CDR1 LNHNV, CDR2 YYDKDF (reference sequence). CDR3 in DNA: TGTGCCACCAGCAGTCGAGGGAACACCGGGGAGCTGTTTTTT. It translates to CATSSRGNTGELFF.

The genes are TRBV5-6 and TRBJ2-7, with a possible D match to TRBD1 (5 bases). Between the trimmed V and J ends, which lost 0 bases and 2 bases, there was a span of 15 bases. The CDR3 contains 16 residues. Germline CDR1 SGHDT, CDR2 YYEEEE. CDR3 residues: CASSLAPLGPAYEQYF. CDR3 coding DNA: TGTGCCAGCAGCTTGGCCCCCCTGGGGCCGGCCTACGAGCAGTACTTC.

This rearrangement joins TRBV7-3 to TRBJ2-5, with 12 bases aligning to TRBD2. The J segment lost 4 bases and the V segment lost 5 bases, leaving 11 bases of the junction unmatched. The CDR3 has 17 residues. Germline V CDR1 and CDR2: SGHTA, FQGTGA. The CDR3 reads CASSLAGGSPLGETQYF. The CDR3 region has the DNA TGTGCCAGCAGCCTAGCGGGGGGGAGCCCCCTCGGAGAGACCCAGTACTTC.

This rearrangement joins TRBV6-5 to TRBJ2-7; maybe TRBD2 (5 bases). V gave up 0 bases and J gave up 6 bases, with 12 bases separating them. The germline V gene encodes CDR1 MNHEY and CDR2 SVGAGI. The CDR3 spans 14 residues. CDR3 bases: TGTGCCAGCAGTTACTCGGGAGCGGCAGGCGAGCAGTACTTC. Its translation: CASSYSGAAGEQYF.